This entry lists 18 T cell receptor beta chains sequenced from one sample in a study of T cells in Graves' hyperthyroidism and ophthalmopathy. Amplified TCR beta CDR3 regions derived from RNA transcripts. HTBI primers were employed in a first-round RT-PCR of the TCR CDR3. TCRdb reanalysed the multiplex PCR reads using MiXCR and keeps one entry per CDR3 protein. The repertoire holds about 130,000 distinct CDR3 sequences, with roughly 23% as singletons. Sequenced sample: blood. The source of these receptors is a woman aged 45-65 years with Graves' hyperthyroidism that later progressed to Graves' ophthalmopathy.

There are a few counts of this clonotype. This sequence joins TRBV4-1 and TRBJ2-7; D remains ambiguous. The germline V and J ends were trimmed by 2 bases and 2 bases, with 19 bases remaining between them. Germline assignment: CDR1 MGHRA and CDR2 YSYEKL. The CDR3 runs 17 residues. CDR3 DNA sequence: TGCGCCAGCAGCCAACTTGCGCAGATCGGTGCTGCCTACGAGCAGTACTTC. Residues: CASSQLAQIGAAYEQYF.

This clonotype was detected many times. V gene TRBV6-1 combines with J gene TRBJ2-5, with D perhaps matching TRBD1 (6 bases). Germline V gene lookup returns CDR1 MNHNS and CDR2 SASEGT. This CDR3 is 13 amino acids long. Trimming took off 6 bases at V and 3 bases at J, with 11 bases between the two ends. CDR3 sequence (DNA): TGTGCCAGCAGCTTACAGGGTGAAGAGACCCAGTACTTC. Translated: CASSLQGEETQYF.

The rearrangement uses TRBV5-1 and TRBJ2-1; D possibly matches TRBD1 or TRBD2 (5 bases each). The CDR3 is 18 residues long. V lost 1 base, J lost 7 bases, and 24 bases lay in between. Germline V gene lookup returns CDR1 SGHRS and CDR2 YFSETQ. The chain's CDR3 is CASSLMVLGTPTGNEQFF. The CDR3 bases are TGCGCCAGCAGCTTGATGGTTCTAGGGACCCCAACTGGGAATGAGCAGTTCTTC.

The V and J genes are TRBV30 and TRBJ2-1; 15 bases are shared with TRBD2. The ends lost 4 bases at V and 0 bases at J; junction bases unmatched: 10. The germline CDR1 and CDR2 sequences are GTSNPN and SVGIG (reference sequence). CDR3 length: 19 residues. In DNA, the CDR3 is TGTGCCTGGACACGAGGGACTAGCGGGAGGCCCCGCTCCTACAATGAGCAGTTCTTC. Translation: CAWTRGTSGRPRSYNEQFF.

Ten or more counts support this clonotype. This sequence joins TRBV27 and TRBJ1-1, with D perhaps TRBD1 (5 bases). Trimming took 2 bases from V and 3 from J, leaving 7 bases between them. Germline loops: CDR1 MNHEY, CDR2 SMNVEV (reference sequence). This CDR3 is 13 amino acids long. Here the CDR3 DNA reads TGTGCCAGCAGTTTAGGGGGGGACACTGAAGCTTTCTTT. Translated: CASSLGGDTEAFF.

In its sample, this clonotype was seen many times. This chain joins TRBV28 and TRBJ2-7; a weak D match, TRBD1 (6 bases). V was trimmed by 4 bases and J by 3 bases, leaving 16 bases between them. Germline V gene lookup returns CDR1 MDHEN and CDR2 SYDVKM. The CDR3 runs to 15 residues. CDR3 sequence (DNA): TGTGCCAGCAGTTCTGCCGGGACACAGTACTACGAGCAGTACTTC. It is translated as CASSSAGTQYYEQYF.

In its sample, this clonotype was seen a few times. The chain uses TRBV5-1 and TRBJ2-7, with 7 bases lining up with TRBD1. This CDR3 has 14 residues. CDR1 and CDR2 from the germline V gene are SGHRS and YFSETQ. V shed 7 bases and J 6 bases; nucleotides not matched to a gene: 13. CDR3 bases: TGCGCCAGCCACTTAGGGGGCAGGGGAACCGAGCAGTACTTC. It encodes CASHLGGRGTEQYF.

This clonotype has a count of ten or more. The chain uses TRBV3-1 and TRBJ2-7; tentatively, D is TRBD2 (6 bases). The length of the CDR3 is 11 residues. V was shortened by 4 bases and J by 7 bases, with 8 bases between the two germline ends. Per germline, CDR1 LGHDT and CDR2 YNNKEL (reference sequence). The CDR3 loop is CASSRGTEQYF. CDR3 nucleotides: TGTGCCAGCAGCCGCGGGACGGAGCAGTACTTC.

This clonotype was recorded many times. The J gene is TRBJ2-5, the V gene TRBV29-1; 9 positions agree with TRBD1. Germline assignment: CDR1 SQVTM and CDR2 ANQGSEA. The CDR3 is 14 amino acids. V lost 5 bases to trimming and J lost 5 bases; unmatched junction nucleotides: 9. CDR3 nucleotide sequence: TGCAGCGTTCGCCCCGTTACAGGGGGCGAGACCCAGTACTTC. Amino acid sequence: CSVRPVTGGETQYF.

The CDR3 here is CATSRDTSYEQFF. The CDR3 DNA reads TGTGCCACCAGCAGAGATACGAGCTACGAGCAGTTCTTC. The rearrangement links TRBV15 to TRBJ2-7; D uncertain. The tail of the sequence fits TRBJ2-1 better, so the J call may be wrong. The CDR3 spans 13 residues. Looked up from germline, CDR1 is LNHNV and CDR2 is YYDKDF (reference sequence).

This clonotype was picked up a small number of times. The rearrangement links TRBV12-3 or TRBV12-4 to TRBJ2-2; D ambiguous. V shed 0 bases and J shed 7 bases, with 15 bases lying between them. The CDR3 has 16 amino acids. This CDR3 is CASSLAKLDGSGELFF. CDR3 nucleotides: TGTGCCAGCAGTTTAGCCAAGTTGGACGGTAGCGGGGAGCTGTTTTTT.

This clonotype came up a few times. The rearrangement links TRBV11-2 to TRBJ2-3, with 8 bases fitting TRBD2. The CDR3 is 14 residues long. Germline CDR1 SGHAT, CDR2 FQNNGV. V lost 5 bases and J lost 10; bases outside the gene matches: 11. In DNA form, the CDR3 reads TGTGCCAGCAGCACGGGACTAGGGGCTAATGCGCAGTATTTT. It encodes CASSTGLGANAQYF.

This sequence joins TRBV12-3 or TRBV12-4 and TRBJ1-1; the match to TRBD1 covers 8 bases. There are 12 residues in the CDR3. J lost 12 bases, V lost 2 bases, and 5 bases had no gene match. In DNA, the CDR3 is TGTGCCAGCAGTTTAACAGGGGGGACGACTTTCTTT. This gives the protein CASSLTGGTTFF.

CDR3 bases: TGTGCCAGCAGTGAGACAGGGCACACCGGGGAGCTGTTTTTT. Its translation: CASSETGHTGELFF. This sequence joins TRBV6-1 and TRBJ2-2; 7 bases agree with TRBD1. The trim removed 3 bases at V and 3 bases at J, leaving 1 base unmatched. The CDR3 is 14 residues long. CDR1 and CDR2 from the germline V gene are MNHNS and SASEGT.

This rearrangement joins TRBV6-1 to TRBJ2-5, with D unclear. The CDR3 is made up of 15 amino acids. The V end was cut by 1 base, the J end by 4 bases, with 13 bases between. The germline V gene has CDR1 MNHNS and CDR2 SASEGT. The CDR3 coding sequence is TGTGCCAGCAGTGAAGGCGCCCTTCCCCCAGAGACCCAGTACTTC. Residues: CASSEGALPPETQYF.

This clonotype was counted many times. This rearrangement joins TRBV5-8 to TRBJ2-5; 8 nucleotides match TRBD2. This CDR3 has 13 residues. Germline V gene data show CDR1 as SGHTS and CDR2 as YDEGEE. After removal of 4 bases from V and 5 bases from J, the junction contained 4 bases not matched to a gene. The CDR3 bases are TGTGCCAGCAGCCCGCGGGGGGATGAGACCCAGTACTTC. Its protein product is CASSPRGDETQYF.

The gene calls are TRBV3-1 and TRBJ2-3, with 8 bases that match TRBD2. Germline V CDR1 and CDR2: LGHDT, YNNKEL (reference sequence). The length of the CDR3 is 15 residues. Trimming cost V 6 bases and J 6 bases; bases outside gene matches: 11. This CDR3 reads CASSDAAGAWDTQYF. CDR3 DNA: TGTGCCAGCAGTGACGCAGCGGGGGCTTGGGATACGCAGTATTTT.

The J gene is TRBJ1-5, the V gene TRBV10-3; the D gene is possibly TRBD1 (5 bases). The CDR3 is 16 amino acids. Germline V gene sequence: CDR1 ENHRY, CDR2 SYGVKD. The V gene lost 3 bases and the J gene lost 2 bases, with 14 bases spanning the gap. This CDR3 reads CAISESPGTGNQPQHF. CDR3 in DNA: TGTGCCATCAGTGAATCCCCAGGGACGGGCAATCAGCCCCAGCATTTT.